The 24 T cell receptor beta chains in this list originate from one sample, sequenced in a study of Ad26.COV2.S vaccination and SARS-CoV-2 variants. TCRdb's copy holds only in-frame clones and misses some; the assay was immunoSEQ multiplex PCR. Here the sample spans roughly 680,000 clones, 80% to 90% being singletons. The treatment was: over 15 received Ad26.COV2.S at low or high dose, single or two shots; 5 received placebo; per-sample allocation not given. Day 63 after the first injection of vaccine or placebo was the sampling time. The source was peripheral blood, collected in a trial of Ad26.COV2.S vaccine versus placebo. All receptors come from a person between 18 and 65 years old who received the Ad26.COV2.S COVID-19 vaccine or a placebo.

This clone was counted once. The V and J genes are TRBV30 and TRBJ2-5; 12 nucleotides match TRBD2. Germline V gene sequence: CDR1 GTSNPN, CDR2 SVGIG (reference sequence). The V gene end was trimmed by 1 base and the J gene end by 5 bases; junction bases not matched to a gene: 8. The CDR3 sequence is 16 residues long. CDR3 DNA sequence: TGTGCCTGGAGTGACCCTAGCGGGGGGGCCCGGGAGACCCAGTACTTC. Its translation: CAWSDPSGGARETQYF.

A remark on this clone: Its ends do not fully match the called genes, so a read error is possible. The genes are TRBV5-1 and TRBJ1-1, with a possible D match to TRBD1 (6 bases). The V gene's germline CDR1 is SGHRS and CDR2 YFSETQ. This CDR3 comprises 15 residues. The CDR3 DNA follows: TGCGCCAGCAGCTTGCATAATCCTCGGGACACAGAAGCTTTCTTT. Translating gives CASSLHNPRDTEAFF.

This chain's CDR3 is CSVDTSGTGYGYTF. In DNA form, the CDR3 reads TGCAGCGTTGACACATCCGGGACAGGATATGGCTACACCTTC. The chain recombines TRBV29-1 with TRBJ1-2; 8 bases are a match to TRBD1. This CDR3 is 14 amino acids long. After removal of 3 bases from V and 5 bases from J, the junction contained 8 bases not matched to a gene. The germline V gene has CDR1 SQVTM and CDR2 ANQGSEA.

CDR3 in amino acids: CASSLALRNEQFF. CDR3 DNA: TGTGCCAGCAGCTTAGCGTTGAGGAATGAGCAGTTCTTC. The chain has TRBV7-2 and TRBJ2-1; D gene ambiguous. Between the trimmed V and J ends, which lost 0 bases and 7 bases, there was a span of 7 bases. CDR3 length: 13 residues. Germline V lookup: CDR1 SGHTA, CDR2 FQGNSA. Combining the CDR3 with reference TRBV7-2 and TRBJ2-1 gives the whole variable domain GAGVSQSPSNKVTEKGKDVELRCDPISGHTALYWYRQSLGQGLEFLIYFQGNSAPDKSGLPSDRFSAERTGGSVSTLTIQRTQQEDSAVYLCASSLALRNEQFFGPGTRLTVL.

The chain employs TRBV18 and TRBJ1-6, with D unresolved. CDR1 is KGHSH and CDR2 is LQKENI in the germline V gene. The V gene lost 3 bases and the J gene lost 7 bases, with 10 bases spanning the gap. This CDR3 contains 14 residues. The CDR3 protein is CASSPTPGNSPLHF. The CDR3 DNA reads as TGTGCCAGCTCACCGACTCCAGGAAATTCACCCCTCCACTTT.

Concerning this clone: In the same sample, other DNA sequences code for this CDR3. V is TRBV6-2 or TRBV6-3 and J is TRBJ1-2, with D maybe TRBD1 (5 bases). Looked up from germline, CDR1 is MNHEY and CDR2 is SVGEGT. This CDR3 has 12 residues. The germline V and J ends were trimmed by 6 bases and 5 bases, with 10 bases remaining between them. CDR3 sequence reads: CASSLTDYGYTF. The CDR3 nucleotides are TGTGCCAGCAGCTTGACAGATTATGGCTACACCTTC.

The J gene is TRBJ2-4, the V gene TRBV30; the D gene is possibly TRBD2 (7 bases). The CDR3 has 15 residues. The V gene's germline CDR1 is GTSNPN and CDR2 SVGIG (reference sequence). V was cut by 0 bases and J by 4 bases, with 13 bases left in between. CDR3 in amino acids: CAWSVRGAEKNIQYF. CDR3 sequence (DNA): TGTGCCTGGAGTGTACGGGGGGCCGAGAAAAACATTCAGTACTTC.

The chain couples TRBV11-2 to TRBJ1-3; D unclear. Trimming cost V 1 base and J 4 bases, with 5 bases left between them. The CDR3 runs 13 residues. The germline V gene encodes CDR1 SGHAT and CDR2 FQNNGV. CDR3 protein: CASSLGVGNTIYF. CDR3 bases: TGTGCCAGCAGCTTAGGCGTGGGAAACACCATATATTTT.

Many counts were recorded for this clone. The rearrangement uses TRBV6-1 and TRBJ1-5, with 10 bases lining up with TRBD1. V lost 3 bases and J lost 6; bases outside the gene matches: 2. CDR3 length equals 14 residues. Per germline, CDR1 MNHNS and CDR2 SASEGT. In nucleotides, the CDR3 is TGTGCCAGCAGTGATGGGACAGGGGTTCAGCCCCAGCATTTT. It specifies CASSDGTGVQPQHF.

The chain carries TRBV6-5 and TRBJ1-5, with TRBD1 matching 9 bases. V was pared by 2 bases and J by 4 bases, with 3 bases of the junction left unmatched. Germline V gene sequence: CDR1 MNHEY, CDR2 SVGAGI. The CDR3 is 15 residues long. This chain's CDR3 is CASSYGTGSNQPQHF. The CDR3 bases are TGTGCCAGCAGTTACGGGACAGGGTCGAATCAGCCCCAGCATTTT.

The CDR3 spells CASRWDRVDYGYTF. DNA for the CDR3: TGTGCCAGCAGGTGGGACAGGGTCGACTATGGCTACACCTTC. The chain recombines TRBV6-5 with TRBJ1-2; 9 bases map to TRBD1. The CDR3 runs 14 residues. The V gene's germline CDR1 is MNHEY and CDR2 SVGAGI. The V gene end was trimmed by 6 bases and the J gene end by 3 bases; junction bases not matched to a gene: 5.

This clone was observed a single time. The chain links TRBV30 to TRBJ2-1; TRBD2 matches at 8 bases. The germline V gene has CDR1 GTSNPN and CDR2 SVGIG (reference sequence). The CDR3 has 13 amino acids. The J segment lost 9 bases and the V segment lost 4 bases, leaving 8 bases of the junction unmatched. In DNA form, the CDR3 reads TGTGCCTGGATCCGGGGGGGAACAAGTGAGCAGTTCTTC. Its translation: CAWIRGGTSEQFF.

The chain links TRBV5-4 to TRBJ2-1, with TRBD2 identical over 9 bases. The CDR3 runs to 17 residues. V lost 1 base to trimming and J lost 9 bases; unmatched junction nucleotides: 14. Per the germline V gene, CDR1 is SGHNT and CDR2 is YYREEE (reference sequence). CDR3 DNA sequence: TGTGCCAGCAGCTTGTTTGGTAGCGGGGGCAGGGGTCTTGAGCAGTTCTTC. Protein product: CASSLFGSGGRGLEQFF.

The chain uses TRBV6-6 and TRBJ2-7; TRBD1 might be the D (5 bases). The CDR3 totals 15 residues. Between the trimmed V and J ends, which lost 2 bases and 3 bases, there was a span of 14 bases. Germline CDR1 MNHNY, CDR2 SVGAGI (reference sequence). CDR3 sequence: CASSYRPQGFYEQYF. In nucleotides, the CDR3 is TGTGCCAGCAGTTACCGGCCCCAGGGATTCTACGAGCAGTACTTC.

This chain joins TRBV6-6 and TRBJ2-3; possibly TRBD2 for D (5 bases). The CDR3 totals 17 residues. The germline V gene has CDR1 MNHNY and CDR2 SVGAGI (reference sequence). With 5 bases removed from V and 3 bases from J, the gap between germline ends came to 21 bases. CDR3 region: CASSRPTRSSGTDTQYF. CDR3 coding DNA: TGTGCCAGCAGTCGTCCCACTAGATCTAGTGGAACAGATACGCAGTATTTT.

This chain links TRBV5-4 with TRBJ1-5; D not resolved. The V end was cut by 0 bases, the J end by 0 bases, with 10 bases between. CDR3 size: 16 residues. From germline, CDR1 is SGHNT and CDR2 YYREEE (reference sequence). The CDR3 sequence: CASSLGPTYSNQPQHF. The CDR3, as DNA: TGTGCCAGCAGCTTGGGGCCCACGTATAGCAATCAGCCCCAGCATTTT.

The chain links TRBV2 to TRBJ1-4; D may be TRBD1 (6 bases). This CDR3 contains 12 residues. With 5 bases removed from V and 13 bases from J, the gap between germline ends came to 14 bases. Per germline, CDR1 SNHLY and CDR2 FYNNEI. CDR3 DNA: TGTGCCAGCAGTTCAGGGGTAAATCGACTGTTTTTT. Translation gives CASSSGVNRLFF.

This sequence joins TRBV24-1 and TRBJ2-5, with D unclear. The CDR3 loop spans 13 amino acids. Trimming removed 3 bases at V and 1 base at J, with 5 bases between. Per the germline V gene, CDR1 is KGHDR and CDR2 is SFDVKD. This CDR3 is CATSDGVQETQYF. The CDR3 nucleotides are TGTGCCACCAGTGATGGGGTCCAAGAGACCCAGTACTTC.

The chain combines TRBV19 with TRBJ1-1; the D gene is possibly TRBD1 (5 bases). Germline lookup yields CDR1 LNHDA and CDR2 SQIVND (reference sequence). Trimming took 6 bases from V and 1 from J, leaving 15 bases between them. This CDR3 comprises 15 residues. The DNA of the CDR3 is TGTGCCAGTAGAACACGGGGCGGGGAGAACACTGAAGCTTTCTTT. As protein: CASRTRGGENTEAFF.

The chain uses TRBV24-1 and TRBJ2-3; D remains unclear. This CDR3 is 12 amino acids long. CDR1 and CDR2 from the germline V gene are KGHDR and SFDVKD. V shed 5 bases and J shed 5 bases, with 7 bases lying between them. For the CDR3, the DNA is TGTGCCACCAGTGGTCTCAGAGATACGCAGTATTTT. Translating it yields CATSGLRDTQYF.

CDR3 nucleotide sequence: TGTGCCAGCAGCTTGGACAGGGGTGCTGGAAACACCATATATTTT. Translated, it gives CASSLDRGAGNTIYF. The genes are TRBV5-4 and TRBJ1-3; 7 bases are a match to TRBD1. Germline V CDR1 and CDR2: SGHNT, YYREEE (reference sequence). This CDR3 has 15 amino acids. Trimming took 0 bases from V and 2 from J; bases not matched to a gene: 2. Full variable domain (remainder filled in from reference TRBV5-4 and TRBJ1-3): ETGVTQSPTHLIKTRGQQVTLRCSSQSGHNTVSWYQQALGQGPQFIFQYYREEENGRGNFPPRFSGLQFPNYSSELNVNALELDDSALYLCASSLDRGAGNTIYFGEGSWLTVV.

About this clone itself: A read error may account for a junction end that differs from germline. As DNA, the CDR3 is TGTGCCACCCGAACCAACAGCGGGGAGCTGTTTTTT. As protein: CATRTNSGELFF. The J gene is TRBJ2-2, the V gene TRBV24-1, with D hard to call. Germline assignment: CDR1 KGHDR and CDR2 SFDVKD. The CDR3 contains 12 residues.

V usage is TRBV6-1 and J usage is TRBJ2-5; D may correspond to TRBD1 or TRBD2 (5 bases each). CDR3 size: 15 residues. CDR1 MNHNS and CDR2 SASEGT come from the germline V gene. V was cut by 0 bases and J by 5 bases, with 13 bases left in between. The chain's CDR3 is CASSEALGGWETQYF. The CDR3 bases are TGTGCCAGCAGTGAAGCGCTTGGGGGTTGGGAGACCCAGTACTTC.

This clone has a handful of counts. Other DNA sequences of this sample code for an identical CDR3. The chain is built from TRBV14 and TRBJ1-2; D unclear. Germline V gene data show CDR1 as SGHDN and CDR2 as FVKESK. CDR3 size: 11 residues. The V and J ends lost 1 base and 8 bases respectively, with 5 bases between them. CDR3 sequence reads: CASSQGYGYTF. Here the CDR3 DNA reads TGTGCCAGCAGCCAAGGGTACGGCTACACCTTC. The entire variable domain, with the rest obtained from reference TRBV14 and TRBJ1-2, is as follows: EAGVTQFPSHSVIEKGQTVTLRCDPISGHDNLYWYRRVMGKEIKFLLHFVKESKQDESGMPNNRFLAERTGGTYSTLKVQPAELEDSGVYFCASSQGYGYTFGSGTRLTVV.